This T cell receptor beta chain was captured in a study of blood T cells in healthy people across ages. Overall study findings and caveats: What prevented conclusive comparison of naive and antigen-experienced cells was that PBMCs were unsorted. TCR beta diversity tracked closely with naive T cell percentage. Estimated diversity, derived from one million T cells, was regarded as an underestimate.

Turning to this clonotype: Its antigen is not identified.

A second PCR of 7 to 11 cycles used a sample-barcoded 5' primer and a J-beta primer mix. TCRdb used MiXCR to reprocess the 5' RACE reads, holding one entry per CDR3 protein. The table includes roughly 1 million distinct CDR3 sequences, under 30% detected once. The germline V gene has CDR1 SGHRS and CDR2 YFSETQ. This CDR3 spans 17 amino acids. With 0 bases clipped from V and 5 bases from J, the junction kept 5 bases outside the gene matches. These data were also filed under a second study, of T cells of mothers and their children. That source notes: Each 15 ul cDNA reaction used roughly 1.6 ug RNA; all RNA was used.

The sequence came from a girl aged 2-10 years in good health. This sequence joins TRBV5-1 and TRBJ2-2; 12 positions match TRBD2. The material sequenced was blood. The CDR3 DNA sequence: TGCGCCAGCAGCTTGGAGGCGGGGACTAGCGGGACCGGGGAGCTGTTTTTT. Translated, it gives CASSLEAGTSGTGELFF.